These T cell receptor beta chains were read from a single sample in a study of follicular helper T cells after annual influenza vaccination. TCRdb's copy holds only in-frame clones and misses some; the assay was immunoSEQ multiplex PCR. This table has thousands of clones, approximately 83% appearing once. The sample here was CXCR5+ CD38- circulating T follicular helper cells from blood, taken 7 days after influenza vaccination. These receptors were obtained from an adult who received the influenza vaccine. CDR3s include the opening cysteine and the closing phenylalanine or tryptophan. The order of the fields is clone size, V gene, D gene, J gene, CDR3 DNA, CDR3 protein. D genes are given only for firm matches. Clone size is shown for a subset of rows, as once, few, many or a class of expanded clone.

abundance: NA; v_gene: TRBV28; d_gene: NA; j_gene: TRBJ1-1; CDR3nt: TGTGCCAGCAGTTTATCCGGGGCAATGAACACTGAAGCTTTCTTT; CDR3aa: CASSLSGAMNTEAFF
abundance: NA; v_gene: TRBV28; d_gene: TRBD1; j_gene: TRBJ1-3; CDR3nt: TGTGCCAGCAGACAGGGGTTACCTGGAAACACCATATATTTT; CDR3aa: CASRQGLPGNTIYF
abundance: few; v_gene: TRBV5-4; d_gene: NA; j_gene: TRBJ1-6; CDR3nt: TGTGCCAGCAGCTTGGAAGGGGGTCGTATTAATTCACCCCTCCACTTT; CDR3aa: CASSLEGGRINSPLHF
abundance: few; v_gene: TRBV5-4; d_gene: NA; j_gene: TRBJ2-7; CDR3nt: TGTGCCAGCAGCTTACCCGGGGACCTCCACGAGCAGTACTTC; CDR3aa: CASSLPGDLHEQYF
abundance: once; v_gene: TRBV13; d_gene: TRBD1; j_gene: TRBJ1-1; CDR3nt: TGTGCCAGCTCCGGGACAGTGAACACTGAAGCTTTCTTT; CDR3aa: CASSGTVNTEAFF
abundance: NA; v_gene: TRBV7-2; d_gene: TRBD2; j_gene: TRBJ2-1; CDR3nt: TGTGCCAGCAGCTTTACGGGGGGGCCATTCAATGAGCAGTTCTTC; CDR3aa: CASSFTGGPFNEQFF
abundance: NA; v_gene: TRBV7-8; d_gene: NA; j_gene: TRBJ1-1; CDR3nt: TGTGCCAGCAGTTGGCAATATATCCGGGACACCAACCCCCTCGGTCCTGAAGCTTTCTTT; CDR3aa: CASSWQYIRDTNPLGPEAFF
abundance: NA; v_gene: TRBV5-1; d_gene: TRBD1; j_gene: TRBJ1-3; CDR3nt: TGCGCCAGCAGCTTGGTCGACAGGGGTGCTGGAAACACCATATATTTT; CDR3aa: CASSLVDRGAGNTIYF
abundance: NA; v_gene: TRBV27; d_gene: TRBD1; j_gene: TRBJ1-4; CDR3nt: TGTGCCAGCAGTCTAGGGGGACAGCCTCGTGAAAAACTGTTTTTT; CDR3aa: CASSLGGQPREKLFF
abundance: NA; v_gene: TRBV6-1; d_gene: NA; j_gene: TRBJ1-1; CDR3nt: TGTGCCAGCAGTGCCAGGATCTACGGTGAAGCTTTCTTT; CDR3aa: CASSARIYGEAFF
abundance: NA; v_gene: TRBV28; d_gene: TRBD2; j_gene: TRBJ2-5; CDR3nt: TGTGCCAGCAGTTTCCATAGCGGGGGGATTTACCAAGAGACCCAGTACTTC; CDR3aa: CASSFHSGGIYQETQYF
abundance: NA; v_gene: TRBV7-9; d_gene: TRBD1; j_gene: TRBJ1-1; CDR3nt: TGTGCCAGCAGCCGTGGGACAGAGGGGGTAGCTTTCTTT; CDR3aa: CASSRGTEGVAFF
abundance: once; v_gene: TRBV21-1; d_gene: NA; j_gene: TRBJ1-2; CDR3nt: TGTGCCAGCGAGCAGGGCCTCTATGGCTACACCTTC; CDR3aa: CASEQGLYGYTF
abundance: NA; v_gene: TRBV28; d_gene: NA; j_gene: TRBJ2-4; CDR3nt: TGTGCCAGCAGTTCGCGCAATCTTGGGACAAGCGCCAAAAACATTCAGTACTTC; CDR3aa: CASSSRNLGTSAKNIQYF
abundance: NA; v_gene: TRBV9; d_gene: NA; j_gene: TRBJ1-1; CDR3nt: TGTGCCAGCAGCCCCCGGGGCCCGAACACTGAAGCTTTCTTT; CDR3aa: CASSPRGPNTEAFF
abundance: NA; v_gene: TRBV19; d_gene: NA; j_gene: TRBJ2-5; CDR3nt: TGTGCCAGTAGTAGCTCCGAGACCCAGTACTTC; CDR3aa: CASSSSETQYF
abundance: NA; v_gene: TRBV9; d_gene: TRBD2; j_gene: TRBJ2-2; CDR3nt: TGTGCCAGCAGCATTCGTAGCGGGGGGGCCCCCGGGGAGCTGTTTTTT; CDR3aa: CASSIRSGGAPGELFF
abundance: once; v_gene: TRBV5-1; d_gene: NA; j_gene: TRBJ1-4; CDR3nt: TGCGCCAGCAGCTTGGAACCCGCAACTAATGAAAAACTGTTTTTT; CDR3aa: CASSLEPATNEKLFF
abundance: NA; v_gene: TRBV29-1; d_gene: NA; j_gene: TRBJ1-1; CDR3nt: TGCAGCGTGAGGGTGATGTCGGAAACTGAAGCTTTCTTT; CDR3aa: CSVRVMSETEAFF
abundance: NA; v_gene: TRBV2; d_gene: NA; j_gene: TRBJ1-4; CDR3nt: TGTGCCAGCAGTCGCGACAGCGCAACTAATGAAAAACTGTTTTTT; CDR3aa: CASSRDSATNEKLFF
abundance: few; v_gene: TRBV6-1; d_gene: NA; j_gene: TRBJ1-5; CDR3nt: TGTGCCAGCACAGGGCTGTACAGCAATCAGCCCCAGCATTTT; CDR3aa: CASTGLYSNQPQHF
abundance: NA; v_gene: TRBV4-3; d_gene: TRBD2; j_gene: TRBJ2-3; CDR3nt: TGCGCCAGCAGCCCCACTAGCGGGGGGGCCACAGATACGCAGTATTTT; CDR3aa: CASSPTSGGATDTQYF
abundance: NA; v_gene: TRBV27; d_gene: NA; j_gene: TRBJ1-5; CDR3nt: TGTGCCAGCAGGCCCTGGGAAAATAGCAATCAGCCCCAGCATTTT; CDR3aa: CASRPWENSNQPQHF
abundance: NA; v_gene: TRBV19; d_gene: NA; j_gene: TRBJ1-2; CDR3nt: TGTGCCAGTAGTAGGTTCCCCGCCCGAAATAACTATGGCTACACCTTC; CDR3aa: CASSRFPARNNYGYTF
abundance: NA; v_gene: TRBV5-1; d_gene: NA; j_gene: TRBJ1-4; CDR3nt: TGCGCCAGCAGCTTCACGGATCCGGGTGGTGAAAAACTGTTTTTT; CDR3aa: CASSFTDPGGEKLFF
abundance: NA; v_gene: TRBV7-9; d_gene: TRBD2; j_gene: TRBJ2-1; CDR3nt: TGTGCCAGCCGGGAGGGGTACTACAATGAGCAGTTCTTC; CDR3aa: CASREGYYNEQFF